A single sample gave rise to the 9 T cell receptor beta chains below, sequenced in a study of blood T cell repertoires in COVID-19. Measured with immunoSEQ multiplex PCR; TCRdb has only the in-frame clones, and not every one. The sample shows 450,000 or so clones, around 90% of them seen only once. Sequenced input: peripheral blood. The receptors stem from a man younger than 35 with COVID-19, enrolled during active disease.

This chain joins TRBV7-8 and TRBJ2-7; 11 nucleotides match TRBD2. This CDR3 is 15 amino acids long. The J segment lost 6 bases and the V segment lost 5 bases, leaving 9 bases of the junction unmatched. The germline CDR1 and CDR2 sequences are SGHVS and FQNEAQ. The DNA of the CDR3 is TGTGCCAGCAGCCCTAACCGACTAGCGGGGAGCGAGCAGTACTTC. It specifies CASSPNRLAGSEQYF.

This rearrangement joins TRBV12-3 or TRBV12-4 to TRBJ1-6; no definite D call. Trimming shortened V by 2 bases and J by 8 bases, and 4 bases separated the two germline ends. The CDR3 spans 12 residues. The CDR3 DNA reads as TGTGCCAGCAGTTTACGGGATTCACCCCTCCACTTT. Protein: CASSLRDSPLHF.

V gene TRBV5-1 combines with J gene TRBJ2-1; 8 bases are shared with TRBD2. CDR1 SGHRS and CDR2 YFSETQ come from the germline V gene. The CDR3 contains 17 residues. Trimming took 1 base from V and 3 from J; bases not matched to a gene: 9. The CDR3 DNA sequence: TGCGCCAGCAGCTTGAACCCCACTAGCGGAAACTACAATGAGCAGTTCTTC. This translates into CASSLNPTSGNYNEQFF.

This clone was seen a single time. The J gene is TRBJ2-7, the V gene TRBV27; 15 nucleotides match TRBD2. The CDR3 spans 17 residues. Germline CDR1 is MNHEY and CDR2 is SMNVEV (reference sequence). The junction had 13 bases not matched to a gene; V was cut back by 3 bases and J by 10 bases. The CDR3 protein is CASSFLGTSGRSQRQYF. The CDR3 region has the DNA TGTGCCAGCAGTTTTTTAGGGACTAGCGGGAGGTCCCAACGTCAGTACTTC.

This rearrangement joins TRBV6-1 to TRBJ2-7; the match to TRBD2 covers 8 bases. Germline assignment: CDR1 MNHNS and CDR2 SASEGT. This CDR3 spans 16 amino acids. The V segment lost 1 base and the J segment 1 base; nucleotides outside the gene matches: 6. The CDR3 region is CASSEDRAGGSYEQYF. For the CDR3, the DNA is TGTGCCAGCAGTGAAGATCGGGCGGGGGGATCCTACGAGCAGTACTTC.

This clone has only one observation. The gene calls are TRBV2 and TRBJ2-1, with TRBD2 matching 7 bases. The CDR3 runs to 14 residues. CDR1 is SNHLY and CDR2 is FYNNEI in the germline V gene. The V gene end was trimmed by 8 bases and the J gene end by 7 bases; junction bases not matched to a gene: 11. CDR3 in DNA: TGTGCCAGCGAAGAGCTAGCGGTTGGGAATGAGCAGTTCTTC. Protein product: CASEELAVGNEQFF.

V gene TRBV7-9 combines with J gene TRBJ2-2; D might be TRBD1 (5 bases). The germline V gene encodes CDR1 SEHNR and CDR2 FQNEAQ (reference sequence). The CDR3 length is 13 residues. Trimming left V 6 bases short and J 5 bases short, with 10 bases between. CDR3 sequence: CASRAQGTGELFF. In nucleotides, the CDR3 is TGTGCCAGCAGGGCGCAGGGAACCGGGGAGCTGTTTTTT.

The chain employs TRBV7-9 and TRBJ2-1; 10 bases map to TRBD1. This CDR3 comprises 15 residues. V trimming: 1 base; J trimming: 5 bases; junction bases outside the gene matches: 2. The germline CDR1 and CDR2 sequences are SEHNR and FQNEAQ (reference sequence). CDR3 loop: CASSLGTGGNNEQFF. The CDR3 region has the DNA TGTGCCAGCAGCTTAGGGACAGGGGGAAACAATGAGCAGTTCTTC.

This clone was observed once. V gene TRBV7-2 combines with J gene TRBJ2-7, with 7 bases aligning to TRBD1. The CDR3 has 15 amino acids. J was trimmed by 2 bases and V by 1 base; bases with no gene match: 5. Germline V gene sequence: CDR1 SGHTA, CDR2 FQGNSA. The CDR3 protein is CASSLDTGVTYEQYF. As DNA, the CDR3 is TGTGCCAGCAGCTTAGACACAGGGGTGACCTACGAGCAGTACTTC.